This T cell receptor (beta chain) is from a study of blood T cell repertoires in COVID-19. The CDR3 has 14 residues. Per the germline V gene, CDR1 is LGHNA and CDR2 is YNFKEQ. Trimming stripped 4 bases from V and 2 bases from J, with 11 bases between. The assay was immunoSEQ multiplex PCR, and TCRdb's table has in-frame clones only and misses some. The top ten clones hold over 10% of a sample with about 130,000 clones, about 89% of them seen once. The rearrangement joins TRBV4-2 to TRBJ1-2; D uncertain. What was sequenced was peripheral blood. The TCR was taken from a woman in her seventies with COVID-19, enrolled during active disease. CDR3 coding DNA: TGTGCCAGCAGCCTGCGGCGCGGAAACTATGGCTACACCTTC. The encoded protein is CASSLRRGNYGYTF.